Sequencing of this T cell receptor beta chain was carried out in a study of T cells after yellow fever vaccination. Turning to the study itself: Low-cell-number fractions underwent preparation using SMART-Seq v4 Ultra Low Input. Study observations and caveats: Across the CD4 and CD8 compartments, a small share of clonotypes was present in both. Subsequent to the booster, the majority of primary-vaccination clones reappeared (around 97% CD4, about 90% CD8).

The germline V and J ends were trimmed by 6 bases and 2 bases, with 13 bases remaining between them. CDR3 size: 14 residues. CDR1 MNHEY and CDR2 SVGEGT come from the germline V gene. The sample holds a few counts of this clonotype. Its target is unknown. They built TCR cDNA with 5'RACE template switching, a step that put in a universal primer site and UMIs. MiXCR, run by TCRdb on the 5' RACE reads, gives a single entry per CDR3 protein. The data show 350,000 to 450,000 distinct CDR3 sequences, under 20% seen once. The TCR comes from a young man who received the YFV17D yellow fever vaccine. The sample here was PBMCs, taken before the yellow fever booster vaccination. This chain links TRBV6-2 or TRBV6-3 with TRBJ2-5; a weak D match, TRBD2 (6 bases). CDR3 DNA: TGTGCCAGCAGCACCCCCCGGGAGCAAGAGACCCAGTACTTC. Translating it yields CASSTPREQETQYF.